This TCR beta chain was recovered during a study of blood T cells in healthy people across ages. A J-beta primer mix and a sample-barcoded 5' primer were used in a second PCR of about 7 to 12 cycles. TCRdb analysed the 5' RACE reads with MiXCR anew, one entry per CDR3 protein. The table includes approximately 850,000 distinct CDR3 sequences, more than 40% detected once. Germline values: CDR1 SGHTA, CDR2 FQGNSA. This CDR3 has 13 residues. The sample consisted of blood. This sequence was found in a man in his sixties in good health. J is TRBJ2-4 and V is TRBV7-2; possibly TRBD2 for D (6 bases). The J call may be in error: the DNA end matches TRBJ2-7 better. CDR3 region: CANSRGGSYEQYF. The CDR3 DNA is TGTGCCAACAGTCGTGGGGGGTCCTACGAGCAGTACTTC.